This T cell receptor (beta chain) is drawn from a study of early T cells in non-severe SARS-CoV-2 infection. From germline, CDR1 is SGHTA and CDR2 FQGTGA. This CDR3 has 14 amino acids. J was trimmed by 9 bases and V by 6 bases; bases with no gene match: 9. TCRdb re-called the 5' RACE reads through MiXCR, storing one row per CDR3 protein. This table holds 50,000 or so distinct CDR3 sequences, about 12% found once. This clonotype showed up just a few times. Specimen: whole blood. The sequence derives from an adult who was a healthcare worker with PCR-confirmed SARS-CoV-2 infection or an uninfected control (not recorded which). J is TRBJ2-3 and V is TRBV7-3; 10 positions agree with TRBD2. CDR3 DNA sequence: TGTGCCAGCAGGTCTTCAGCGGGGGGGCGGACGCAGTATTTT. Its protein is CASRSSAGGRTQYF.